The next 9 T cell receptor beta chains were all read from a single sample in a study of blood T cell repertoires in COVID-19. Profiled with immunoSEQ multiplex PCR; TCRdb holds only in-frame clones, not every one. In the table there are about 190,000 clones, around four fifths of which are singletons. The material sequenced was peripheral blood. These receptor sequences come from a woman between 70 and 85 years old with active or convalescent COVID-19.

The chain combines TRBV12-5 with TRBJ2-1; 8 bases align to TRBD1. V shed 7 bases, J shed 7 bases, and the junction held 12 bases outside the gene matches. The CDR3 loop spans 15 amino acids. Germline V gives CDR1 LGHNT, CDR2 FRNRAP. The CDR3 sequence: CASAPRRGQTNEQFF. The CDR3 nucleotides read TGTGCTAGTGCTCCCCGCAGGGGGCAGACGAATGAGCAGTTCTTC.

The V and J genes are TRBV15 and TRBJ2-3, with D maybe TRBD2 (5 bases). V lost 0 bases to trimming and J lost 3 bases, with 10 bases between them. CDR3 size: 15 residues. Per the germline V gene, CDR1 is LNHNV and CDR2 is YYDKDF (reference sequence). The chain's CDR3 is CATSRDGKETDTQYF. In DNA form, the CDR3 reads TGTGCCACCAGCAGAGACGGGAAGGAAACAGATACGCAGTATTTT.

The V and J genes are TRBV2 and TRBJ2-3; 7 bases are shared with TRBD1. From germline, CDR1 is SNHLY and CDR2 FYNNEI. The CDR3 consists of 15 residues. V was clipped by 6 bases and J by 3 bases; unmatched bases: 9. CDR3 loop: CASSPDRAGTDTQYF. The CDR3 DNA is TGTGCCAGCAGCCCCGACAGGGCTGGAACAGATACGCAGTATTTT. Full variable domain (rest looked up from reference TRBV2 and TRBJ2-3): EPEVTQTPSHQVTQMGQEVILRCVPISNHLYFYWYRQILGQKVEFLVSFYNNEISEKSEIFDDQFSVERPDGSNFTLKIRSTKLEDSAMYFCASSPDRAGTDTQYFGPGTRLTVL.

This rearrangement joins TRBV6-5 to TRBJ1-2; tentative D call: TRBD1 (5 bases). The germline V and J ends were trimmed by 4 bases and 5 bases, with 14 bases remaining between them. Germline V gene data show CDR1 as MNHEY and CDR2 as SVGAGI. The CDR3 is 14 amino acids. The CDR3 protein is CASSFRQSPYGYTF. The CDR3 DNA reads as TGTGCCAGCAGTTTCCGACAGTCCCCTTATGGCTACACCTTC.

CDR3: CASRSQGSYEQYF. CDR3 DNA sequence: TGCGCCAGCAGGTCGCAGGGTTCCTACGAGCAGTACTTC. The rearrangement uses TRBV5-1 and TRBJ2-7; possible D gene TRBD1, 5 bases. V was trimmed by 5 bases and J by 1 base, leaving 10 bases between them. This CDR3 has 13 residues. Germline lookup yields CDR1 SGHRS and CDR2 YFSETQ.

The chain combines TRBV20-1 with TRBJ2-2, with TRBD1 matching over 7 bases. This CDR3 spans 11 amino acids. J lost 6 bases, V lost 6 bases, and 1 base had no gene match. Germline CDR1 and CDR2: DFQATT and SNEGSKA (reference sequence). CDR3 bases: TGCAGTGCGCAGGGGGCCGGGGAGCTGTTTTTT. This gives the protein CSAQGAGELFF.

The rearrangement joins TRBV12-5 to TRBJ2-2; 7 nucleotides line up with TRBD1. V dropped 5 bases and J dropped 1; count of bases not matched to a gene: 4. The germline V gene encodes CDR1 LGHNT and CDR2 FRNRAP. This CDR3 is 15 amino acids long. Written as DNA, the CDR3 is TGTGCTAGTGGTCCGGGACAGAAGAACACCGGGGAGCTGTTTTTT. This encodes CASGPGQKNTGELFF. Supplemented by reference TRBV12-5 and TRBJ2-2, the full variable domain reads DARVTQTPRHKVTEMGQEVTMRCQPILGHNTVFWYRQTMMQGLELLAYFRNRAPLDDSGMPKDRFSAEMPDATLATLKIQPSEPRDSAVYFCASGPGQKNTGELFFGEGSRLTVL.

This chain connects TRBV7-2 to TRBJ2-3, with 15 bases that match TRBD2. Germline trimming cut 0 bases from V and 10 bases from J; bases unmatched to any gene: 11. The CDR3 contains 18 residues. Per the germline V gene, CDR1 is SGHTA and CDR2 is FQGNSA. The CDR3 DNA follows: TGTGCCAGCAGCTTAGCACCCGGGACTAGCGGGAGGACCCAGGCGCAGTATTTT. It is translated as CASSLAPGTSGRTQAQYF. The variable domain in full, completed from reference TRBV7-2 and TRBJ2-3, reads GAGVSQSPSNKVTEKGKDVELRCDPISGHTALYWYRQSLGQGLEFLIYFQGNSAPDKSGLPSDRFSAERTGGSVSTLTIQRTQQEDSAVYLCASSLAPGTSGRTQAQYFGPGTRLTVL.

The chain employs TRBV9 and TRBJ2-4, with 7 bases that match TRBD1. Trimming at V came to 3 bases and at J to 1 base, leaving 16 bases not matched to a gene. Germline CDR1 is SGDLS and CDR2 is YYNGEE. The CDR3 has 19 residues. The CDR3 loop reads CASSAEPGQAAWAKNIQYF. The CDR3 nucleotides read TGTGCCAGCAGCGCTGAACCCGGACAGGCGGCTTGGGCCAAAAACATTCAGTACTTC.